The 32 T cell receptor beta chains presented below share a single source sample, sequenced in a study of blood T cells in healthy people across ages. PCR was performed a second time for roughly 6 to 12 cycles using a sample-barcoded 5' primer and a J-beta primer mix. TCRdb re-called the 5' RACE reads with MiXCR, one entry per CDR3 protein. Among 1.5 million to 2 million distinct CDR3 sequences listed, roughly two fifths were seen once. Sequencing was carried out using blood. These receptors all stem from a human donor in good health.

This chain connects TRBV7-2 to TRBJ1-6, with D maybe TRBD1 (6 bases). Germline V CDR1 and CDR2: SGHTA, FQGNSA. The CDR3 sequence is 18 residues long. V lost 0 bases to trimming and J lost 11 bases, with 23 bases between them. CDR3 in amino acids: CASSLARGRGGSWAPLHF. In DNA form, the CDR3 reads TGTGCCAGCAGCTTAGCACGCGGGAGAGGGGGGTCGTGGGCACCCCTCCACTTT.

The chain combines TRBV5-5 with TRBJ2-7; no clear D. CDR1 SGHKS and CDR2 YYEKEE come from the germline V gene (reference sequence). This CDR3 contains 16 residues. V was clipped by 0 bases and J by 2 bases, with 15 bases between them. This CDR3 is CASSLGPLTNTYEQYF. The CDR3 DNA sequence: TGTGCCAGCAGCTTGGGGCCCCTTACTAATACCTACGAGCAGTACTTC.

The J gene is TRBJ2-1, the V gene TRBV4-1, with D unclear. V lost 3 bases and J 6 bases, leaving 12 bases between the germline ends. This CDR3 contains 14 residues. CDR1 and CDR2 (germline): MGHRA, YSYEKL. The CDR3 here is CASSHPGWGNEQFF. The DNA of the CDR3 is TGCGCCAGCAGCCACCCAGGTTGGGGCAATGAGCAGTTCTTC.

The genes are TRBV12-3 or TRBV12-4 and TRBJ2-1, with 7 bases matching TRBD2. V lost 1 base, J lost 12 bases, and 3 bases stayed unmatched. The CDR3 extends over 12 amino acids. The CDR3 protein is CASSLGEGLQFF. The CDR3 DNA is TGTGCCAGCAGTTTAGGGGAGGGCCTGCAGTTCTTC.

The chain has TRBV6-2 or TRBV6-3 and TRBJ2-3, with 9 bases lining up with TRBD1. The CDR3 is 17 amino acids. In germline, CDR1 is MNHEY, CDR2 SVGEGT. V dropped 4 bases and J dropped 3; count of bases not matched to a gene: 11. The CDR3 coding sequence is TGTGCCAGCAGTTTCCGTGGGGGGACAGGGAGGACAGATACGCAGTATTTT. This codes for CASSFRGGTGRTDTQYF.

The gene calls are TRBV5-6 and TRBJ2-7; D may correspond to TRBD1 or TRBD2 (5 bases each). V was trimmed by 7 bases and J by 3 bases, leaving 17 bases between them. This CDR3 region has 14 residues. CDR1 SGHDT and CDR2 YYEEEE come from the germline V gene. This chain's CDR3 is CASGGSGYNYEQYF. In DNA form, the CDR3 reads TGTGCCAGCGGGGGATCGGGATACAACTACGAGCAGTACTTC.

This clonotype was seen a handful of times. This rearrangement joins TRBV13 to TRBJ2-5, with 8 bases aligning to TRBD2. V lost 5 bases to trimming and J lost 4 bases; unmatched junction nucleotides: 9. This CDR3 is 15 amino acids long. The germline V gene encodes CDR1 PRHDT and CDR2 FYEKMQ (reference sequence). The CDR3 DNA is TGTGCCAGCAGCACAGCGGGGGTGCTTGGAGAGACCCAGTACTTC. Translated, it gives CASSTAGVLGETQYF. Together with reference TRBV13 and TRBJ2-5, the CDR3 gives the full variable domain: AAGVIQSPRHLIKEKRETATLKCYPIPRHDTVYWYQQGPGQDPQFLISFYEKMQSDKGSIPDRFSAQQFSDYHSELNMSSLELGDSALYFCASSTAGVLGETQYFGPGTRLLVL.

The chain carries TRBV7-9 and TRBJ2-1, with 11 bases matching TRBD2. This CDR3 has 19 residues. With 6 bases clipped from V and 5 bases from J, the junction kept 18 bases outside the gene matches. Per germline, CDR1 SEHNR and CDR2 FQNEAQ (reference sequence). The CDR3 DNA is TGTGCCAGCAGTCCATTACCGGGACTAGCGGACAAAACAGACAATGAGCAGTTCTTC. Its translation is CASSPLPGLADKTDNEQFF. The full variable domain, its missing parts supplied by reference TRBV7-9 and TRBJ2-1, is DTGVSQNPRHKITKRGQNVTFRCDPISEHNRLYWYRQTLGQGPEFLTYFQNEAQLEKSRLLSDRFSAERPKGSFSTLEIQRTEQGDSAMYLCASSPLPGLADKTDNEQFFGPGTRLTVL.

CDR3 sequence (DNA): TGCAGCGTTGAACCCCTAGGGGGACGGAATTACGAGCAGTACTTC. Amino acids: CSVEPLGGRNYEQYF. This chain links TRBV29-1 with TRBJ2-4, with TRBD1 as a possible D gene (6 bases). Judging by the DNA end, TRBJ2-7 fits better; the J call may be wrong. The CDR3 extends over 15 amino acids. Germline V gene sequence: CDR1 SQVTM, CDR2 ANQGSEA.

The chain is built from TRBV12-3 or TRBV12-4 and TRBJ1-4, with D unresolved. V was shortened by 3 bases and J by 12 bases, with 17 bases between the two germline ends. This CDR3 comprises 14 residues. CDR3 protein: CASSLVESRVELFF. The CDR3 DNA follows: TGTGCCAGCAGTTTGGTTGAGTCCCGGGTGGAACTGTTTTTT.

This sequence joins TRBV25-1 and TRBJ2-5, with 9 positions matching TRBD1. With the DNA end fitting TRBJ2-7 better, the J assignment may be wrong. The CDR3 covers 15 residues. In germline, CDR1 is MGHDK, CDR2 SYGVNS. Here the CDR3 DNA reads TGTGCCAGCAGTCCCCTCCGGACAGGGGCCCACGAGCAGTACTTC. Translated, it gives CASSPLRTGAHEQYF.

In this sample, this clonotype turned up once. The chain is built from TRBV3-1 and TRBJ2-1; 9 bases fit TRBD1. CDR1 and CDR2 from the germline V gene are LGHDT and YNNKEL (reference sequence). The V segment lost 1 base and the J segment 5 bases; nucleotides outside the gene matches: 6. The CDR3 runs 16 residues. This chain's CDR3 is CASSQVGTGRHNEQFF. In DNA form, the CDR3 reads TGTGCCAGCAGCCAAGTGGGGACAGGGAGGCACAATGAGCAGTTCTTC.

This clonotype has just one count. The V and J genes are TRBV7-2 and TRBJ2-3, with TRBD1 identical over 9 bases. Germline V lookup: CDR1 SGHTA, CDR2 FQGNSA. V gave up 5 bases and J gave up 2 bases; unmatched junction bases: 5. The CDR3 runs 15 residues. The CDR3 bases are TGTGCCAGCAGCGTGGACAGGGGTTTCACAGATACGCAGTATTTT. Protein: CASSVDRGFTDTQYF.

This chain connects TRBV20-1 to TRBJ1-1; D not resolved. The CDR3 spans 14 residues. The V end was cut by 2 bases, the J end by 2 bases, with 12 bases between. The germline V gene encodes CDR1 DFQATT and CDR2 SNEGSKA (reference sequence). CDR3 residues: CSARLRAVNTEAFF. The CDR3 DNA is TGCAGTGCTAGACTCCGTGCCGTTAACACTGAAGCTTTCTTT.

The rearrangement uses TRBV7-2 and TRBJ2-1; a weak D match, TRBD1 (6 bases). The V gene lost 3 bases and the J gene lost 8 bases, with 17 bases spanning the gap. CDR3 size: 15 residues. From germline, CDR1 is SGHTA and CDR2 FQGNSA. CDR3 protein: CASSFKSGTGHEQFF. The CDR3 DNA is TGTGCCAGCAGCTTCAAAAGTGGAACAGGGCATGAGCAGTTCTTC.

V and J are TRBV9 and TRBJ2-5; perhaps TRBD1 as D (6 bases). The CDR3 has 16 amino acids. Germline V lookup: CDR1 SGDLS, CDR2 YYNGEE. Trimming stripped 2 bases from V and 1 base from J, with 15 bases between. DNA for the CDR3: TGTGCCAGCAGCGTCCACCTTGGACAGCTCCAAGAGACCCAGTACTTC. It encodes CASSVHLGQLQETQYF. Combining the CDR3 with reference TRBV9 and TRBJ2-5 gives the whole variable domain DSGVTQTPKHLITATGQRVTLRCSPRSGDLSVYWYQQSLDQGLQFLIQYYNGEERAKGNILERFSAQQFPDLHSELNLSSLELGDSALYFCASSVHLGQLQETQYFGPGTRLLVL.

This clonotype was observed a few times. The chain carries TRBV11-2 and TRBJ2-1; no clear D gene. Germline CDR1 SGHAT, CDR2 FQNNGV. The CDR3 contains 15 residues. Deletions cut 0 bases from V and 5 bases from J, with 11 bases between. As DNA, the CDR3 is TGTGCCAGCAGCTTAGATCTGAACTTAGACAATGAGCAGTTCTTC. Translated, it gives CASSLDLNLDNEQFF.

The J gene is TRBJ2-3, the V gene TRBV5-1; D remains ambiguous. The length of the CDR3 is 12 residues. CDR1 is SGHRS, CDR2 YFSETQ, per germline. Trimming took 3 bases from V and 7 from J, leaving 9 bases between them. CDR3 protein: CASSSPSYTQYF. CDR3 bases: TGCGCCAGCAGCTCCCCGTCATATACGCAGTATTTT.

This clonotype turned up a few times. A read error may produce the germline difference seen at one junction end. V is TRBV27 and J is TRBJ1-2; D may be TRBD1 (6 bases). Germline assignment: CDR1 MNHEY and CDR2 SMNVEV (reference sequence). This CDR3 is 13 amino acids long. The chain's CDR3 is CASSLRRGYDYTF. DNA for the CDR3: TGTGCCAGCAGCCTCCGCAGGGGTTATGACTACACCTTC.

A few counts support this clonotype. This chain joins TRBV4-2 and TRBJ1-4; D ambiguous. V dropped 5 bases and J dropped 3 bases, with 16 bases sitting between them. The V gene's germline CDR1 is LGHNA and CDR2 YNFKEQ. The CDR3 runs to 16 residues. The CDR3 loop is CASSESDRWANEKLFF. Here the CDR3 DNA reads TGTGCCAGCAGCGAATCGGATCGGTGGGCTAATGAAAAACTGTTTTTT.

J is TRBJ1-5 and V is TRBV12-3 or TRBV12-4; 9 bases agree with TRBD1. V lost 6 bases to trimming and J lost 6 bases; unmatched junction nucleotides: 9. CDR3 size: 15 residues. Here the CDR3 reads CASRSGTGPLQPQHF. The DNA of the CDR3 is TGTGCCAGCAGGTCCGGGACAGGGCCCCTTCAGCCCCAGCATTTT.

The sample holds a few counts of this clonotype. The V call is TRBV9, the J call TRBJ2-2, with D unresolved. The germline CDR1 and CDR2 sequences are SGDLS and YYNGEE. CDR3 length: 12 residues. V was trimmed by 3 bases and J by 7 bases, leaving 7 bases between them. Here the CDR3 DNA reads TGTGCCAGCAGCGGTTCAGGCGGGGAGCTGTTTTTT. As protein: CASSGSGGELFF.

The V call is TRBV7-9, the J call TRBJ1-3, with D tentatively TRBD1 (5 bases). Deletions cut 5 bases from V and 2 bases from J, with 10 bases between. CDR1 and CDR2 (germline): SEHNR, FQNEAQ (reference sequence). The CDR3 length is 14 residues. CDR3 sequence: CASSALGAGNTIYF. The CDR3, as DNA: TGTGCCAGCAGCGCGCTGGGGGCTGGAAACACCATATATTTT.

V and J are TRBV7-8 and TRBJ1-1; a weak D match, TRBD1 (6 bases). The CDR3 contains 15 residues. CDR1 is SGHVS and CDR2 is FQNEAQ in the germline V gene. V was trimmed by 0 bases and J by 3 bases, leaving 11 bases between them. The CDR3 protein is CASSLAIGGHTEAFF. The CDR3 nucleotides read TGTGCCAGCAGCTTAGCGATAGGGGGGCACACTGAAGCTTTCTTT.

The chain uses TRBV2 and TRBJ2-7, with TRBD1 as a possible D gene (6 bases). This CDR3 contains 15 residues. Germline-derived CDR1 and CDR2 are SNHLY and FYNNEI. V lost 8 bases, J lost 2 bases, and 19 bases lay in between. Here the CDR3 reads CASEKQGLATYEQYF. In nucleotides, the CDR3 is TGTGCCAGCGAAAAACAGGGCCTTGCGACCTACGAGCAGTACTTC.

This clonotype has ten or more counts. The chain joins TRBV7-2 to TRBJ2-5; TRBD1 is a possible D gene (5 bases). With 5 bases removed from V and 5 bases from J, the gap between germline ends came to 12 bases. The CDR3 totals 13 residues. Germline V gene sequence: CDR1 SGHTA, CDR2 FQGNSA. Written as DNA, the CDR3 is TGTGCCAGCAGCCCTAGGTCAGGGGAGACCCAGTACTTC. Protein sequence: CASSPRSGETQYF.

This clonotype was recorded only once. One base away lies a much larger clone, so this may be a sequencing read error. This chain joins TRBV6-2 or TRBV6-3 and TRBJ1-2; possible D gene TRBD1, 5 bases. The CDR3 contains 15 residues. Germline assignment: CDR1 MNHEY and CDR2 SVGEGT. The CDR3 nucleotides read TGTGCCAGCAGATACTCGAACTCCGGGGGCTATGGCTACACCTTC. Amino acid sequence: CASRYSNSGGYGYTF.

This clonotype has more than one count but fewer than ten. The V gene is TRBV3-1, the J gene TRBJ2-5; TRBD2 might be the D (6 bases). The CDR3 runs to 15 residues. Germline CDR1 reads LGHDT; CDR2 reads YNNKEL (reference sequence). The germline V and J ends were trimmed by 7 bases and 2 bases, with 17 bases remaining between them. CDR3 nucleotide sequence: TGTGCCAGCACCCGGGACTTCATCCCGCAAGAGACCCAGTACTTC. Protein product: CASTRDFIPQETQYF.

A few counts support this clonotype. The chain carries TRBV4-2 and TRBJ1-2; D is unclear. The germline CDR1 and CDR2 sequences are LGHNA and YNFKEQ. V was cut by 0 bases and J by 6 bases, with 14 bases left in between. This CDR3 has 15 amino acids. The CDR3 coding sequence is TGTGCCAGCAGCCAAGAGACGCCATATTTAGATGGCTACACCTTC. Protein product: CASSQETPYLDGYTF.

This clonotype was recorded only once. The chain employs TRBV5-1 and TRBJ1-1, with D perhaps TRBD1 (5 bases). With 0 bases removed from V and 1 base from J, the gap between germline ends came to 10 bases. CDR3 length: 15 residues. Germline CDR1 reads SGHRS; CDR2 reads YFSETQ. The DNA for the CDR3 is TGCGCCAGCAGCTTGGGGGGCATAAGGAACACTGAAGCTTTCTTT. Its protein is CASSLGGIRNTEAFF.

This sequence joins TRBV7-2 and TRBJ2-7, with a tentative D call TRBD2 (6 bases). CDR3 size: 15 residues. The germline V gene has CDR1 SGHTA and CDR2 FQGNSA. V gave up 5 bases and J gave up 4 bases, with 18 bases separating them. The CDR3 loop is CASSKKRTGRYEQYF. The CDR3 DNA is TGTGCCAGCAGCAAGAAAAGGACGGGGAGGTACGAGCAGTACTTC.

The chain is built from TRBV12-3 or TRBV12-4 and TRBJ2-1, with a weak D call TRBD2 (6 bases). The CDR3 has 13 residues. Trimming cost V 2 bases and J 7 bases, with 9 bases left between them. The CDR3 sequence is CASSLWGENEQFF. The CDR3 DNA is TGTGCCAGCAGTTTATGGGGGGAGAATGAGCAGTTCTTC.